The source of this TCR beta chain is a study of cytomegalovirus exposure and HLA in healthy donors. General observations from the study: With high specificity and sensitivity, the classifier reportedly diagnosed cytomegalovirus status.

Researchers ran the PCR with 60 Vbeta and 13 Jbeta primers. TCRdb keeps only in-frame clones here, not all; method: immunoSEQ multiplex PCR. The sample carries under 200,000 clones, roughly 80% recorded once. The CDR3 runs to 14 residues. V lost 7 bases and J lost 4, with 16 bases in between. Germline loops: CDR1 LNHDA, CDR2 SQIVND (reference sequence). This clone was recorded only once. Its antigen remains unknown. Material: PBMCs. V usage is TRBV19 and J usage is TRBJ1-2, with D maybe TRBD1 (5 bases). The origin of this receptor is a human donor in good health. The CDR3 sequence is CASTSGGGTYGYTF. The CDR3 DNA reads as TGTGCCAGTACCTCAGGTGGGGGGACCTATGGCTACACCTTC.